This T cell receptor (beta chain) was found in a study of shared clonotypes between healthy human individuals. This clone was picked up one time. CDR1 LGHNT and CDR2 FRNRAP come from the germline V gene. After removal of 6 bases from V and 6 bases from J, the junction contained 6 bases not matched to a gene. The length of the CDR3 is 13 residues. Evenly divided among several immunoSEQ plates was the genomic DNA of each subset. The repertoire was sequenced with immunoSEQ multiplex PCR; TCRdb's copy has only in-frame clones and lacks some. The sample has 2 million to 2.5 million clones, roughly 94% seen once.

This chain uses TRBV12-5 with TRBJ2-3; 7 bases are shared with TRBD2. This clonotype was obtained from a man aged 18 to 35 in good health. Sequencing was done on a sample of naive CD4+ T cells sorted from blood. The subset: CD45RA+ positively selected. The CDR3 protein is CASGQTSVDTQYF. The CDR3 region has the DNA TGTGCTAGTGGCCAAACTAGCGTTGATACGCAGTATTTT.